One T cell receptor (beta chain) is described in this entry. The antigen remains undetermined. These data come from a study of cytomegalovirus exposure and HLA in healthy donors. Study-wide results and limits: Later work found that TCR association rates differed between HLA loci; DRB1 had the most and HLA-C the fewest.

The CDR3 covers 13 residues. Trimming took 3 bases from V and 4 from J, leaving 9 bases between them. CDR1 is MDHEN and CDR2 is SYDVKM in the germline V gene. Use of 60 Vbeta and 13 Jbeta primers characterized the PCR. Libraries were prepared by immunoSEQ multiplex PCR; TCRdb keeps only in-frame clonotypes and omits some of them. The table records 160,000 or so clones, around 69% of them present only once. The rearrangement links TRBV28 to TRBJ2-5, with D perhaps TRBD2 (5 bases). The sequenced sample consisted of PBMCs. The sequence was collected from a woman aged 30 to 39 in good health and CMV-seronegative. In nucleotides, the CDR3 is TGTGCCAGCAGTTTCTCAGGAGGAGAGACCCAGTACTTC. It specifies CASSFSGGETQYF.